The 24 T cell receptor beta chains listed next were all sequenced from one sample in a study of low-dose radiotherapy and immunotherapy resistance in tumors. Time point described: before trial treatment. TRAV- and TRBV-specific primers primed first-strand cDNA, covering alpha and beta chains. The authors amplified TCRs for about 20 PCR cycles with a constant-region primer and a V-primer adapter. TCRdb independently ran MiXCR on the reads; one entry per CDR3 protein. The repertoire includes tens of thousands of distinct CDR3 sequences, 15% to 20% of them detected once, and 2.8% sits in the top ten. The source material was PBMCs, sampled before treatment. The receptors shown here come from a male donor with prostate cancer.

This clonotype was recorded at least ten times. Germline is not matched at one junction end, which may reflect a read error. The chain uses TRBV5-1 and TRBJ2-7; possibly TRBD2 for D (6 bases). Germline CDR1 reads SGHRS; CDR2 reads YFSETQ. The CDR3 runs 12 residues. The CDR3 nucleotides are TGTGCCAGCAGCCGGGGGTCATACGAGCAGTACTTC. It codes for CASSRGSYEQYF.

This clonotype was recorded at least ten times. This chain connects TRBV6-8 to TRBJ2-1; D uncertain. Trimming shortened V by 3 bases and J by 9 bases, and 6 bases separated the two germline ends. The germline V gene has CDR1 MNHGY and CDR2 SAAAGT. The CDR3 length is 11 residues. CDR3 sequence (DNA): TGTGCCAGCAGTTATAACAGTGAGCAGTTCTTC. This codes for CASSYNSEQFF.

This clonotype was seen repeatedly, ten times or more. This chain connects TRBV4-2 to TRBJ2-1; D may be TRBD2 (6 bases). V dropped 1 base and J dropped 5 bases, with 9 bases sitting between them. The CDR3 runs 14 residues. The germline CDR1 and CDR2 sequences are LGHNA and YNFKEQ. CDR3 nucleotide sequence: TGTGCCAGCAGCCAAGGACCGGGAGACAATGAGCAGTTCTTC. It translates to CASSQGPGDNEQFF.

This clonotype was recorded at least ten times. The genes are TRBV3-1 and TRBJ2-3; a weak D match, TRBD1 (6 bases). The germline V gene has CDR1 LGHDT and CDR2 YNNKEL (reference sequence). Deletions cut 4 bases from V and 3 bases from J, with 14 bases between. The length of the CDR3 is 15 residues. DNA of the CDR3: TGTGCCAGCAGCCGTACAGGGTTCCCTACAGATACGCAGTATTTT. This translates into CASSRTGFPTDTQYF.

This clonotype has at least ten counts. The chain uses TRBV5-1 and TRBJ2-7; D is possibly TRBD1 (5 bases). Trimming removed 1 base at V and 6 bases at J, with 11 bases between. Germline V gene data show CDR1 as SGHRS and CDR2 as YFSETQ. The CDR3 runs to 13 residues. The CDR3 spells CASSLLARAEQYF. CDR3 DNA: TGCGCCAGCAGCTTGCTCGCCAGGGCCGAGCAGTACTTC.

This clonotype was observed at least ten times. The gene calls are TRBV11-1 and TRBJ2-4, with 13 bases lining up with TRBD2. The V gene's germline CDR1 is SGHAT and CDR2 FQDESV (reference sequence). The CDR3 loop spans 18 amino acids. J gave up 2 bases and V 5 bases, and 9 bases lay outside the gene matches. The CDR3 DNA reads TGTGCCAGCAGCACATGGACTAGCGGGGGCGGACCCAAAAACATTCAGTACTTC. This sequence encodes CASSTWTSGGGPKNIQYF.

This clonotype came up many times. The chain recombines TRBV30 with TRBJ1-6; a possible D gene is TRBD1 (5 bases). The CDR3 is 14 amino acids. Trimming removed 5 bases from V and 9 bases from J, with 17 bases in between. Germline V lookup: CDR1 GTSNPN, CDR2 SVGIG (reference sequence). The CDR3 DNA reads TGTGCCTGGGACCTAGGGGAGATGGTTTCACCCCTCCACTTT. This gives the protein CAWDLGEMVSPLHF.

This clonotype was seen once. The chain is built from TRBV5-1 and TRBJ1-6, with TRBD1 matching 12 bases. J lost 10 bases, V lost 2 bases, and 7 bases had no gene match. CDR1 is SGHRS, CDR2 YFSETQ, per germline. The CDR3 covers 16 residues. CDR3: CASSFRTGTGGSPLHF. Written as DNA, the CDR3 is TGCGCCAGCAGCTTCAGAACCGGGACAGGGGGCTCACCCCTCCACTTT.

In the case of this clonotype: A read error is likely here: a far larger clone is one base away. The chain employs TRBV6-2 or TRBV6-3 and TRBJ2-1, with D possibly being TRBD1 (5 bases). V dropped 0 bases and J dropped 10 bases, with 16 bases sitting between them. The CDR3 has 15 amino acids. Germline CDR1 is MNHEY and CDR2 is SVGEGT. CDR3 in amino acids: CASSYSAGRLDEQFF. The CDR3 DNA is TGTGCCAGCAGTTACTCAGCAGGGCGGTTGGACGAGCAGTTCTTC.

The chain recombines TRBV20-1 with TRBJ1-5; D gene unclear. Germline assignment: CDR1 DFQATT and CDR2 SNEGSKA (reference sequence). The V gene lost 5 bases and the J gene lost 4 bases, with 12 bases spanning the gap. The CDR3 is 13 amino acids. The CDR3 region is CSALDGLNQPQHF. In DNA, the CDR3 is TGCAGTGCTCTAGACGGACTTAATCAGCCCCAGCATTTT.

This chain connects TRBV6-2 or TRBV6-3 to TRBJ2-3, with 9 bases that match TRBD2. CDR3 length: 17 amino acids. Germline V CDR1 and CDR2: MNHEY, SVGEGT. Unmatched junction bases numbered 14, after V lost 8 bases and J lost 2 bases. The CDR3 nucleotides read TGTGCCAGCTCGAGTGGCGGGGGGGCCGATGTCACAGATACGCAGTATTTT. Translation: CASSSGGGADVTDTQYF.

This clonotype occurred many times. The V call is TRBV29-1, the J call TRBJ2-3, with D uncertain. The CDR3 totals 16 residues. Per germline, CDR1 SQVTM and CDR2 ANQGSEA. V dropped 3 bases and J dropped 0 bases, with 16 bases sitting between them. The CDR3 is CSVDGVMGTSTDTQYF. In DNA, the CDR3 is TGCAGCGTTGATGGGGTGATGGGAACTAGCACAGATACGCAGTATTTT.

This clonotype was found many times. The genes are TRBV12-3 or TRBV12-4 and TRBJ1-5, with 8 bases matching TRBD1. The CDR3 is made up of 16 amino acids. The V and J ends lost 6 bases and 2 bases, in that order; junction bases with no gene match: 9. The CDR3 reads CASSLRQGPGNQPQHF. The CDR3 coding sequence is TGTGCCAGCAGCCTAAGACAGGGGCCAGGCAATCAGCCCCAGCATTTT.

In its sample, this clonotype was seen once. This sequence is one base from a far larger clone and is likely a read error. The CDR3 carries no conserved terminal phenylalanine or tryptophan, so it likely arises from a read error. J is TRBJ2-7 and V is TRBV7-6; tentatively, D is TRBD1 (7 bases). Germline V gene sequence: CDR1 SGHVS, CDR2 FNYEAQ. V was pared by 5 bases and J by 2 bases, with 16 bases between. The CDR3 runs 15 residues. The CDR3 loop reads CASSLMEGATYEQYS. CDR3 DNA: TGTGCCAGCAGCCTAATGGAGGGGGCGACCTACGAGCAGTACTCC.

This chain uses TRBV5-1 with TRBJ2-2, with no clear D. The CDR3 covers 14 residues. Germline V gene sequence: CDR1 SGHRS, CDR2 YFSETQ. V was clipped by 0 bases and J by 6 bases, with 9 bases between them. In nucleotides, the CDR3 is TGCGCCAGCAGCTTGGACGGATCGGCCGGGGAGCTGTTTTTT. The encoded protein is CASSLDGSAGELFF.

This clonotype came up many times. This sequence joins TRBV21-1 and TRBJ1-4. TRBV21-1 is reported as a pseudogene. CDR3 length: 17 amino acids. The CDR3 DNA sequence: TGTGCCAGCAGCAAAAAGGTGCCGGGTAGGGAGGATGAAAAACTGTTTTTT. Amino acids: CASSKKVPGREDEKLFF.

The chain is built from TRBV3-1 and TRBJ1-1; D is possibly TRBD1 (6 bases). V was clipped by 0 bases and J by 12 bases, with 14 bases between them. This CDR3 contains 13 residues. Germline V CDR1 and CDR2: LGHDT, YNNKEL (reference sequence). The CDR3, as DNA: TGTGCCAGCAGCCAAGAACGGGGGCGAGAAACTTTCTTT. This encodes CASSQERGRETFF.

J is TRBJ2-2 and V is TRBV20-1; TRBD1 might be the D (5 bases). V was clipped by 1 base and J by 7 bases, with 16 bases between them. CDR1 is DFQATT, CDR2 SNEGSKA, per germline (reference sequence). There are 15 residues in the CDR3. CDR3 loop: CSARAAETDIGELFF. As DNA, the CDR3 is TGCAGTGCTAGAGCGGCTGAGACAGACATCGGGGAGCTGTTTTTT.

This clonotype showed up many times. The chain links TRBV5-1 to TRBJ1-6; unclear D gene. Germline CDR1 is SGHRS and CDR2 is YFSETQ. The CDR3 contains 14 residues. The germline V and J ends were trimmed by 0 bases and 7 bases, with 8 bases remaining between them. The chain's CDR3 is CASSLEVENSPLHF. CDR3 sequence (DNA): TGCGCCAGCAGCTTGGAAGTAGAAAATTCACCCCTCCACTTT.

A note on this clonotype: Since a far larger clone is one base different, this is likely a read error. V and J are TRBV4-3 and TRBJ1-5; no clear D. Germline loops: CDR1 LGHNA, CDR2 YSLEER. The CDR3 runs 14 residues. The V end lost 0 bases, the J end lost 7 bases, and 10 bases lay between the germline ends. CDR3 nucleotide sequence: TGCGCCAGCAGCCAAGAAAGACTAGACCAGCCCCAGCATTTT. Translating gives CASSQERLDQPQHF.

There are many counts of this clonotype. The chain recombines TRBV19 with TRBJ2-7; the match to TRBD1 covers 8 bases. Trimming took 8 bases from V and 6 from J; bases not matched to a gene: 6. The CDR3 consists of 12 residues. Germline CDR1 and CDR2: LNHDA and SQIVND (reference sequence). CDR3 protein: CASGFGTGEQYF. For the CDR3, the DNA is TGTGCCAGTGGCTTTGGGACAGGCGAGCAGTACTTC.

This clonotype was seen repeatedly, ten times or more. The chain joins TRBV12-3 or TRBV12-4 to TRBJ1-6, with TRBD1 as a possible D gene (5 bases). CDR3 size: 11 residues. V lost 2 bases, J lost 14 bases, and 7 bases lay in between. This CDR3 is CASSLRGSLHF. The CDR3 DNA reads as TGTGCCAGCAGTTTACGGGGGTCCCTCCACTTT.

This clonotype was seen ten or more times. The chain links TRBV20-1 to TRBJ1-5, with 8 bases aligning to TRBD1. V lost 3 bases and J lost 7; bases outside the gene matches: 14. This CDR3 has 16 residues. CDR1 and CDR2 (germline): DFQATT, SNEGSKA (reference sequence). CDR3 residues: CSASNPGGAAIQPQHF. CDR3 nucleotide sequence: TGCAGTGCTAGTAACCCAGGGGGCGCAGCGATACAGCCCCAGCATTTT.

This clonotype appeared many times. The chain uses TRBV7-9 and TRBJ2-5; D remains unclear. The germline gives CDR1 SEHNR, CDR2 FQNEAQ (reference sequence). Between the trimmed V and J ends, which lost 1 base and 3 bases, there was a span of 9 bases. The CDR3 covers 14 residues. In nucleotides, the CDR3 is TGTGCCAGCAGCTTAGTTGGTACAGAAGAGACCCAGTACTTC. Encoded protein: CASSLVGTEETQYF.